This T cell receptor (beta chain) was profiled in a study of blood T cell repertoires in COVID-19. In the original processing: From reference gene primer amplification, estimates of nucleated cell counts were derived. The protocol was immunoSEQ multiplex PCR, while the TCRdb copy is restricted to in-frame clones and leaves out a portion. The DNA gave D and trimming, while V, J and clone size come from that table. In the table there are 430,000 or so clones, 70% to 90% of which are singletons. Seattle patients were enrolled while actively infected and followed longitudinally. The CDR3 extends over 15 amino acids. The ends were cut back, 3 bases at V and 5 bases at J, with 17 bases in the middle. Germline assignment: CDR1 SGHTA and CDR2 FQGNSA.

Material: peripheral blood. The chain couples TRBV7-2 to TRBJ2-7; TRBD2 is a possible D gene (5 bases). The sequence was collected from a man in his late teens or twenties with COVID-19, enrolled during active disease. CDR3 protein: CASSFPRTAGNEQYF. CDR3 coding DNA: TGTGCCAGCAGCTTCCCCCGGACGGCGGGCAACGAGCAGTACTTC. The complete variable domain, with remaining parts taken from reference TRBV7-2 and TRBJ2-7, reads GAGVSQSPSNKVTEKGKDVELRCDPISGHTALYWYRQSLGQGLEFLIYFQGNSAPDKSGLPSDRFSAERTGGSVSTLTIQRTQQEDSAVYLCASSFPRTAGNEQYFGPGTRLTVT.